One and the same sample provided the 10 T cell receptor beta chains below, sequenced in a study of cytomegalovirus exposure and HLA in healthy donors. 60 Vbeta and 13 Jbeta primers were used in PCR. The data were produced by immunoSEQ multiplex PCR, yet TCRdb's version contains in-frame clones alone and is incomplete. Altogether 150,000 or so clones are present, roughly 70% being singletons, with the ten largest covering about 2%. The sample taken for sequencing was PBMCs. The receptors here all came from a man younger than 45 in good health and CMV-seronegative.

The chain joins TRBV2 to TRBJ2-5; 8 nucleotides align to TRBD2. The V and J ends lost 3 bases and 5 bases, in that order; junction bases with no gene match: 8. The germline CDR1 and CDR2 sequences are SNHLY and FYNNEI. The CDR3 length is 15 residues. DNA of the CDR3: TGTGCCAGCAGTGACGGTAGCGGGACCGGGGAGACCCAGTACTTC. This sequence encodes CASSDGSGTGETQYF.

V usage is TRBV5-1 and J usage is TRBJ2-3; 7 bases fit TRBD1. The CDR3 sequence is 14 residues long. Germline V lookup: CDR1 SGHRS, CDR2 YFSETQ. The J segment lost 1 base and the V segment lost 5 bases, leaving 4 bases of the junction unmatched. The CDR3 sequence: CASSAGTGTDTQYF. CDR3 coding DNA: TGCGCCAGCAGTGCCGGGACAGGCACAGATACGCAGTATTTT.

This clone has only one observation. This rearrangement joins TRBV18 to TRBJ2-3, with 7 bases that match TRBD1. Germline V lookup: CDR1 KGHSH, CDR2 LQKENI. Trimming at V came to 6 bases and at J to 2 bases, leaving 8 bases not matched to a gene. This CDR3 contains 15 residues. The CDR3 reads CASSRDRAPTDTQYF. The CDR3 DNA reads as TGTGCCAGCTCTCGGGACAGAGCTCCCACAGATACGCAGTATTTT.

V is TRBV7-2 and J is TRBJ2-3; possibly TRBD1 for D (5 bases). The CDR3 sequence is 16 residues long. CDR1 SGHTA and CDR2 FQGNSA come from the germline V gene. The germline V and J ends were trimmed by 1 base and 4 bases, with 15 bases remaining between them. CDR3 nucleotide sequence: TGTGCCAGCAGCTTAGATGCAGGGTACGCACCAGATACGCAGTATTTT. Translating it yields CASSLDAGYAPDTQYF. Supplemented by reference TRBV7-2 and TRBJ2-3, the full variable domain reads GAGVSQSPSNKVTEKGKDVELRCDPISGHTALYWYRQSLGQGLEFLIYFQGNSAPDKSGLPSDRFSAERTGGSVSTLTIQRTQQEDSAVYLCASSLDAGYAPDTQYFGPGTRLTVL.

The rearrangement uses TRBV6-1 and TRBJ1-2, with a tentative D call TRBD1 (6 bases). The CDR3 has 15 residues. V shed 7 bases and J shed 4 bases, with 19 bases lying between them. Germline CDR1 is MNHNS and CDR2 is SASEGT. CDR3: CASTDRRDNLYGYTF. The CDR3 DNA follows: TGTGCCAGCACGGACCGACGGGACAACCTCTATGGCTACACCTTC.

The chain employs TRBV7-2 and TRBJ1-2, with TRBD1 as a possible D gene (5 bases). The CDR3 extends over 13 amino acids. CDR1 and CDR2 from the germline V gene are SGHTA and FQGNSA. Trimming took 5 bases from V and 0 from J, leaving 7 bases between them. In DNA form, the CDR3 reads TGTGCCAGCAGCGTCAGGGCTAACTATGGCTACACCTTC. Protein sequence: CASSVRANYGYTF.

The J gene is TRBJ2-5, the V gene TRBV2; D remains ambiguous. The tail of the sequence fits TRBJ2-7 better, so the J call may be wrong. The CDR3 covers 15 residues. Germline assignment: CDR1 SNHLY and CDR2 FYNNEI. CDR3: CASSEQPFSSYEQYF. Here the CDR3 DNA reads TGTGCCAGCAGTGAACAACCCTTCTCCTCCTACGAGCAGTACTTC.

In its sample, this clone was seen a few times. V is TRBV5-1 and J is TRBJ2-7; maybe TRBD2 (6 bases). CDR3 length: 15 residues. Between the trimmed V and J ends, which lost 4 bases and 7 bases, there was a span of 21 bases. The germline V gene encodes CDR1 SGHRS and CDR2 YFSETQ. CDR3: CASSPSGEGLGEQYF. CDR3 bases: TGCGCCAGCAGCCCGTCGGGGGAAGGGCTCGGGGAGCAGTACTTC.

The chain combines TRBV6-5 with TRBJ1-5; no clear D. V was trimmed by 6 bases and J by 3 bases, leaving 9 bases between them. This CDR3 comprises 13 residues. The germline V gene has CDR1 MNHEY and CDR2 SVGAGI. The CDR3 reads CASRPTNNQPQHF. The CDR3 region has the DNA TGTGCCAGCAGGCCTACTAACAATCAGCCCCAGCATTTT.

The J gene is TRBJ1-2, the V gene TRBV2; D remains ambiguous. Germline assignment: CDR1 SNHLY and CDR2 FYNNEI. V was shortened by 5 bases and J by 7 bases, with 14 bases between the two germline ends. This CDR3 region has 13 residues. The CDR3 DNA reads as TGTGCCAGCAGTCAGGACGGGGAAGGTGGCTACACCTTC. Translating it yields CASSQDGEGGYTF.